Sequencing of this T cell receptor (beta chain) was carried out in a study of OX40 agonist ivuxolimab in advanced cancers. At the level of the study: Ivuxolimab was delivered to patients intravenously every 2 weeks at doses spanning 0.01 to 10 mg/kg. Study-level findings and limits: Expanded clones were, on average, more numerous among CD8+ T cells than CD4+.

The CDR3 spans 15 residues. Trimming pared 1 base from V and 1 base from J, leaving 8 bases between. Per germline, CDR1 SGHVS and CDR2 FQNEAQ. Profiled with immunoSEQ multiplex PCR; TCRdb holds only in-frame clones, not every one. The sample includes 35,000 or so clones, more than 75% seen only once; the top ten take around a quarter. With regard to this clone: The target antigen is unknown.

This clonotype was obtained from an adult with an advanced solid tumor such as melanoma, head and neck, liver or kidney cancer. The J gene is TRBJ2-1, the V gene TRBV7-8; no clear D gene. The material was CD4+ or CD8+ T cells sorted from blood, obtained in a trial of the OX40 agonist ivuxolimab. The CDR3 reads CASSLVGKSYNEQFF. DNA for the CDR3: TGTGCCAGCAGCTTAGTGGGGAAATCCTACAATGAGCAGTTCTTC.